These 4 T cell receptor beta chains were all obtained from the same sample, sequenced in a study of T cells in Graves' hyperthyroidism and ophthalmopathy. RNA transcripts provided the source from which TCR beta CDR3 regions were amplified. The study used the HTBI primer set for a first-round RT-PCR of the TCR CDR3. MiXCR was run by TCRdb on the multiplex PCR reads, yielding one entry per CDR3 protein. The data hold about 640,000 distinct CDR3 sequences, with around 20% observed a single time. The sample consisted of blood. The receptors come from a man younger than 45 with Graves' ophthalmopathy.

V is TRBV12-3 or TRBV12-4 and J is TRBJ1-4; D ambiguous. V lost 6 bases and J lost 3, with 8 bases in between. The CDR3 is made up of 13 amino acids. CDR3 sequence: CASRLGSNEKLFF. The CDR3 DNA is TGTGCCAGCAGACTGGGCTCTAATGAAAAACTGTTTTTT.

Details on this clonotype: Given a much more abundant clone one base away, this may be a read error. The CDR3 region is CANSLGMGTYGYTF. DNA for the CDR3: TGTGCCAACAGCTTAGGCATGGGGACCTATGGCTACACCTTC. V is TRBV11-2 and J is TRBJ1-2, with TRBD1 as a possible D gene (5 bases). Germline V gives CDR1 SGHAT, CDR2 FQNNGV. The CDR3 length is 14 residues.

This rearrangement joins TRBV7-3 to TRBJ2-5; 12 bases line up with TRBD1. The trim removed 8 bases at V and 7 bases at J, leaving 5 bases unmatched. CDR3 length equals 13 residues. CDR1 and CDR2 (germline): SGHTA, FQGTGA. CDR3 sequence: CASPGQGAGTQYF. The CDR3 coding sequence is TGTGCCAGCCCGGGACAGGGGGCAGGGACCCAGTACTTC.

Ten or more counts support this clonotype. The chain couples TRBV27 to TRBJ1-4; D is perhaps TRBD1 (6 bases). In germline, CDR1 is MNHEY, CDR2 SMNVEV (reference sequence). V was cut by 6 bases and J by 0 bases, with 11 bases left in between. The length of the CDR3 is 15 residues. The CDR3 spells CASSRGQTTNEKLFF. CDR3 sequence (DNA): TGTGCCAGCAGCCGCGGACAGACAACTAATGAAAAACTGTTTTTT. The full variable domain, in which reference TRBV27 and TRBJ1-4 provide the parts outside the CDR3, is EAQVTQNPRYLITVTGKKLTVTCSQNMNHEYMSWYRQDPGLGLRQIYYSMNVEVTDKGDVPEGYKVSRKEKRNFPLILESPSPNQTSLYFCASSRGQTTNEKLFFGSGTQLSVL.